The 20 T cell receptor beta chains given below trace back to one sample, sequenced in a study of T cell responses to AZD1222 COVID-19 vaccine. Data came from immunoSEQ multiplex PCR; TCRdb stores just in-frame clones and leaves some out. Here the sample spans about 110,000 clones, roughly 90% being singletons. The sequencing used peripheral blood, collected on day 0 of AZD1222 vaccination. All receptors derive from an adult in good health.

The V call is TRBV10-3, the J call TRBJ1-5; 8 bases fit TRBD1. V gave up 3 bases and J gave up 0 bases; unmatched junction bases: 10. The CDR3 runs 18 residues. Germline CDR1 ENHRY, CDR2 SYGVKD. The DNA of the CDR3 is TGTGCCATCAGTGATGCCGGGACAGGTCGCTATAGCAATCAGCCCCAGCATTTT. It is translated as CAISDAGTGRYSNQPQHF.

The chain employs TRBV9 and TRBJ1-6; a weak D match, TRBD1 (6 bases). This CDR3 is built from 13 residues. V lost 1 base to trimming and J lost 7 bases, with 6 bases between them. Germline lookup yields CDR1 SGDLS and CDR2 YYNGEE. DNA of the CDR3: TGTGCCAGCAGCGTACAGGGGAATTCACCCCTCCACTTT. It codes for CASSVQGNSPLHF. The full variable domain, completed using reference TRBV9 and TRBJ1-6, is DSGVTQTPKHLITATGQRVTLRCSPRSGDLSVYWYQQSLDQGLQFLIQYYNGEERAKGNILERFSAQQFPDLHSELNLSSLELGDSALYFCASSVQGNSPLHFGNGTRLTVT.

V usage is TRBV3-1 (or the pseudogene TRBV3-2) and J usage is TRBJ1-2; D call uncertain. This CDR3 has 14 residues. Germline V gene lookup returns CDR1 LGHDT and CDR2 YNNKEL (reference sequence). Deletions cut 0 bases from V and 4 bases from J, with 9 bases between. The CDR3 bases are TGTGCCAGCAGCCAAGATAGAGGGAGCTATGGCTACACCTTC. Protein sequence: CASSQDRGSYGYTF.

The rearrangement joins TRBV14 to TRBJ1-1, with TRBD1 as a possible D gene (5 bases). The CDR3 is 13 amino acids. Germline lookup yields CDR1 SGHDN and CDR2 FVKESK. Between the trimmed V and J ends, which lost 0 bases and 10 bases, there was a span of 12 bases. The CDR3 reads CASSQEGTGGAFF. The CDR3 nucleotides read TGTGCCAGCAGCCAAGAGGGTACGGGGGGAGCTTTCTTT.

The genes are TRBV5-5 and TRBJ2-7, with D perhaps matching TRBD1 (5 bases). Germline loops: CDR1 SGHKS, CDR2 YYEKEE (reference sequence). V was cut by 2 bases and J by 3 bases, with 9 bases left in between. This CDR3 spans 13 amino acids. The CDR3 sequence is CASSLDRVYEQYF. The CDR3 coding sequence is TGTGCCAGCAGCTTAGACAGAGTCTACGAGCAGTACTTC. Supplemented by reference TRBV5-5 and TRBJ2-7, the full variable domain reads DAGVTQSPTHLIKTRGQQVTLRCSPISGHKSVSWYQQVLGQGPQFIFQYYEKEERGRGNFPDRFSARQFPNYSSELNVNALLLGDSALYLCASSLDRVYEQYFGPGTRLTVT.

CDR3 amino acids: CAWSPGGGGPQHF. The CDR3 region has the DNA TGTGCCTGGAGCCCTGGGGGTGGGGGGCCCCAGCATTTT. The chain employs TRBV30 and TRBJ1-5; D is possibly TRBD1 (5 bases). The CDR3 has 13 residues. The germline gives CDR1 GTSNPN, CDR2 SVGIG (reference sequence). Trimming took 3 bases from V and 9 from J, leaving 15 bases between them. Full variable domain (missing parts from reference TRBV30 and TRBJ1-5): SQTIHQWPATLVQPVGSPLSLECTVEGTSNPNLYWYRQAAGRGLQLLFYSVGIGQISSEVPQNLSASRPQDRQFILSSKKLLLSDSGFYLCAWSPGGGGPQHFGDGTRLSIL.

The chain couples TRBV28 to TRBJ2-7; a weak D match, TRBD2 (5 bases). CDR3 length: 14 amino acids. V lost 3 bases and J 7 bases, leaving 16 bases between the germline ends. The germline V gene has CDR1 MDHEN and CDR2 SYDVKM. The CDR3 DNA reads as TGTGCCAGCAGTTTCGGTAAGCGGTCCGGGGAGCAGTACTTC. This translates into CASSFGKRSGEQYF.

The chain is built from TRBV30 and TRBJ1-6; perhaps TRBD1 as D (6 bases). There are 15 residues in the CDR3. The germline gives CDR1 GTSNPN, CDR2 SVGIG (reference sequence). V lost 0 bases and J lost 10, with 16 bases in between. The CDR3 DNA reads TGTGCCTGGAGTGTACGTAACAGGGAAGGCTCACCCCTCCACTTT. This gives the protein CAWSVRNREGSPLHF.

On this clone itself: Compared with germline, one end of the junction differs, possibly owing to a read error. This chain joins TRBV5-4 and TRBJ1-4; 9 nucleotides line up with TRBD1. Germline assignment: CDR1 SGHNT and CDR2 YYREEE (reference sequence). This CDR3 is built from 16 residues. CDR3 nucleotides: TGTGCCAGCAGTTATGACAGGGGGGCCGCAAATGAGAAACTGTTTTTT. This encodes CASSYDRGAANEKLFF.

The chain links TRBV10-3 to TRBJ1-2; D is ambiguous. With 5 bases removed from V and 4 bases from J, the gap between germline ends came to 11 bases. The germline V gene encodes CDR1 ENHRY and CDR2 SYGVKD. The CDR3 consists of 13 residues. Written as DNA, the CDR3 is TGTGCCATCAGTTCCACGGACCCCTATGGCTACACCTTC. This encodes CAISSTDPYGYTF.

The chain carries TRBV30 and TRBJ1-6; D gene uncertain. CDR1 is GTSNPN and CDR2 is SVGIG in the germline V gene (reference sequence). The CDR3 is made up of 13 amino acids. V was trimmed by 1 base and J by 8 bases, leaving 9 bases between them. Here the CDR3 DNA reads TGTGCCTGGAGTGAGGGATGGGATTCACCCCTCCACTTT. Translated, it gives CAWSEGWDSPLHF.

CDR3 protein: CASSLEGRGNYGYTF. DNA for the CDR3: TGTGCCAGCAGCTTAGAGGGCAGGGGGAACTATGGCTACACCTTC. This chain joins TRBV7-8 and TRBJ1-2, with TRBD1 identical over 7 bases. V gave up 1 base and J gave up 2 bases; unmatched junction bases: 4. CDR1 is SGHVS and CDR2 is FQNEAQ in the germline V gene. There are 15 residues in the CDR3.

The chain recombines TRBV6-5 with TRBJ1-5; D is unclear. Trimming removed 4 bases at V and 4 bases at J, with 11 bases between. The CDR3 sequence is 14 residues long. Germline assignment: CDR1 MNHEY and CDR2 SVGAGI. CDR3 in DNA: TGTGCCAGCAGTTTGGATGCGGGAAATCAGCCCCAGCATTTT. This codes for CASSLDAGNQPQHF.

This chain joins TRBV14 and TRBJ2-7; D unresolved. Trimming shortened V by 4 bases and J by 0 bases, and 10 bases separated the two germline ends. Germline CDR1 and CDR2: SGHDN and FVKESK. The CDR3 sequence is 14 residues long. This CDR3 is CASSPAWGSYEQYF. CDR3 coding DNA: TGTGCCAGCAGCCCTGCTTGGGGCTCCTACGAGCAGTACTTC. The full variable domain, in which reference TRBV14 and TRBJ2-7 provide the parts outside the CDR3, is EAGVTQFPSHSVIEKGQTVTLRCDPISGHDNLYWYRRVMGKEIKFLLHFVKESKQDESGMPNNRFLAERTGGTYSTLKVQPAELEDSGVYFCASSPAWGSYEQYFGPGTRLTVT.

This clone has just one count. V gene TRBV18 combines with J gene TRBJ1-4, with unresolved D. Germline V gene lookup returns CDR1 KGHSH and CDR2 LQKENI. This CDR3 is built from 14 residues. V lost 2 bases, J lost 1 base, and 5 bases lay in between. The CDR3 DNA follows: TGTGCCAGCTCACCAGGGGTAACTAATGAAAAACTGTTTTTT. Its translation is CASSPGVTNEKLFF.

V usage is TRBV18 and J usage is TRBJ2-1, with D possibly matching TRBD1 (6 bases). Germline loops: CDR1 KGHSH, CDR2 LQKENI. The CDR3 contains 15 residues. The germline V and J ends were trimmed by 3 bases and 6 bases, with 15 bases remaining between them. CDR3 residues: CASSPQGPGLNEQFF. The CDR3 DNA follows: TGTGCCAGCTCACCCCAGGGGCCTGGACTCAATGAGCAGTTCTTC.

V is TRBV18 and J is TRBJ1-1; TRBD1 aligns across 9 bases. The V and J ends lost 4 bases and 4 bases, in that order; junction bases with no gene match: 10. This CDR3 spans 16 amino acids. From germline, CDR1 is KGHSH and CDR2 LQKENI. The DNA of the CDR3 is TGTGCCAGCTCACGACGAAGGACAGGGGAAGGCACTGAAGCTTTCTTT. It is translated as CASSRRRTGEGTEAFF.

Only one count was recorded for this clone. The rearrangement joins TRBV5-1 to TRBJ2-1; maybe TRBD2 (6 bases). Trimming removed 2 bases at V and 9 bases at J, with 12 bases between. Germline V gene sequence: CDR1 SGHRS, CDR2 YFSETQ. The CDR3 contains 13 residues. CDR3 in DNA: TGCGCCAGCAGCTTCCGGGACGGGAGTGAGCAGTTCTTC. It translates to CASSFRDGSEQFF.

J is TRBJ1-3 and V is TRBV18; D is unresolved. The V gene's germline CDR1 is KGHSH and CDR2 LQKENI. V was pared by 0 bases and J by 0 bases, with 6 bases between. The CDR3 is 15 residues long. The CDR3 sequence: CASSPPANSGNTIYF. CDR3 in DNA: TGTGCCAGCTCACCACCCGCCAACTCTGGAAACACCATATATTTT.

The chain recombines TRBV7-8 with TRBJ1-3; possible D gene TRBD1, 5 bases. V was shortened by 0 bases and J by 0 bases, with 6 bases between the two germline ends. The CDR3 covers 15 residues. In germline, CDR1 is SGHVS, CDR2 FQNEAQ. CDR3 nucleotide sequence: TGTGCCAGCAGCTTAGCGGGGCTCTCTGGAAACACCATATATTTT. Translated: CASSLAGLSGNTIYF. Full variable domain (remainder filled in from reference TRBV7-8 and TRBJ1-3): GAGVSQSPRYKVAKRGQDVALRCDPISGHVSLFWYQQALGQGPEFLTYFQNEAQLDKSGLPSDRFFAERPEGSVSTLKIQRTQQEDSAVYLCASSLAGLSGNTIYFGEGSWLTVV.